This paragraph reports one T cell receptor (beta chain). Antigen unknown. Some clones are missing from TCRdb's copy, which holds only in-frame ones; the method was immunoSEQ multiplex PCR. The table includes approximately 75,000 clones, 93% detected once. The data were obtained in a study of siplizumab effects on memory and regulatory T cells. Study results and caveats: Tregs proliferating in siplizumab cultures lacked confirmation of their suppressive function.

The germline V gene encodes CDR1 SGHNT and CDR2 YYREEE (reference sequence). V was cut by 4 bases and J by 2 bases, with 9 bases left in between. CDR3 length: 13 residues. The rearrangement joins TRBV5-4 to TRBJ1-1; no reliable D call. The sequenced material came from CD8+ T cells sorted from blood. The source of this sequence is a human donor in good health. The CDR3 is CASSPSLNTEAFF. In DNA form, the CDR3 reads TGTGCCAGCAGCCCCTCCCTAAACACTGAAGCTTTCTTT.